This TCR beta chain was found in a study of cytomegalovirus exposure and HLA in healthy donors. Points from the study as a whole: Within an earlier analysis, most TCR beta V segments proved productive either about 90% or about 30% of the time. Across donors, sequencing depth was assumed by presence/absence analyses to be roughly uniform.

Concerning this clone itself: Its cognate antigen is unknown.

Researchers ran the PCR with 60 Vbeta and 13 Jbeta primers. Profiled with immunoSEQ multiplex PCR; TCRdb holds only in-frame clones, not every one. The sample consists of around 170,000 clones, over 80% of them appearing once. The CDR3 is made up of 12 amino acids. V was shortened by 11 bases and J by 3 bases, with 11 bases between the two germline ends. Germline CDR1 reads MNHNS; CDR2 reads SASEGT. The V call is TRBV6-1, the J call TRBJ1-5, with D possibly TRBD1 on 6 matching bases. The TCR sequence derives from a man aged 35 to 55 in good health and CMV-seropositive. Sequenced material: PBMCs. CDR3: CAGRDNNQPQHF. For the CDR3, the DNA is TGTGCCGGCCGGGACAACAATCAGCCCCAGCATTTT.